The rows below give T cell receptor beta chains drawn from one sample of a study of metastatic and nonmetastatic thyroid tumors. TCRdb reassembled clones from the PCR reads with MiXCR. The repertoire has more than 25,000 clones, about a quarter of them found once; the top ten carry 5.5% to 7%. Sequencing input: blood. These receptors were collected from a female donor with papillary thyroid cancer or a benign thyroid nodule (not recorded which). Some clones in this sample may be carry-over from other donors' samples. Each CDR3 is given with its conserved first and last residue. The D gene is left open where the match is weak. For some rows the clone size is stated as once, few or many, or as a class when expanded; others skip it.

CDR3 DNA: TGTGCCAGCAGTGAAATGGGGGGCGGGGGCAATCAGCCCCAGCATTTT; CDR3 protein: CASSEMGGGGNQPQHF; J gene: TRBJ1-5; D gene: .; clone size: few; V gene: TRBV6-1
CDR3 DNA: TGTGCCAGCAGCCGCAGGGGGTGGTACACTGAAGCTTTCTTT; CDR3 protein: CASSRRGWYTEAFF; J gene: TRBJ1-1; D gene: TRBD1; clone size: many; V gene: TRBV28
CDR3 DNA: TGTGCCAGCAGCCGTAACAGGGGGCGGACTGAAGCTTTCTTT; CDR3 protein: CASSRNRGRTEAFF; J gene: TRBJ1-1; D gene: TRBD1; clone size: .; V gene: TRBV3-1
CDR3 DNA: TGCAGTGCCTGGACTGCTGGGGCCAACGTCCTGACTTTC; CDR3 protein: CSAWTAGANVLTF; J gene: TRBJ2-6; D gene: .; clone size: .; V gene: TRBV20-1
CDR3 DNA: TGTGCCAGCAGCTTTGGCGTAGCGGGTCCCTACGAGCAGTACTTC; CDR3 protein: CASSFGVAGPYEQYF; J gene: TRBJ2-7; D gene: TRBD2; clone size: .; V gene: TRBV7-8
CDR3 DNA: TGCGCCAGCAGCCCCAGGTGGAACTATGGCTACACCTTC; CDR3 protein: CASSPRWNYGYTF; J gene: TRBJ1-2; D gene: .; clone size: few; V gene: TRBV5-1
CDR3 DNA: TGTGCCAGCAGTTACAAGGACAGGGTACCCTATGGCTACACCTTC; CDR3 protein: CASSYKDRVPYGYTF; J gene: TRBJ1-2; D gene: TRBD1; clone size: medium-sized; V gene: TRBV6-5
CDR3 DNA: TGTGCCAGCAGCCTCCGGGGGGCTGAAGCTTTCTTT; CDR3 protein: CASSLRGAEAFF; J gene: TRBJ1-1; D gene: .; clone size: medium-sized; V gene: TRBV6-1
CDR3 DNA: TGTGCCACCAGCAGAGATCTAGACACTGAAGCTTTATTC; CDR3 protein: CATSRDLDTEALF; J gene: TRBJ1-1; D gene: .; clone size: few; V gene: TRBV15
CDR3 DNA: TGCGCCAGCAGCCGGTGGGGGGGCACAGATACGCAGTATTTT; CDR3 protein: CASSRWGGTDTQYF; J gene: TRBJ2-3; D gene: .; clone size: .; V gene: TRBV5-1
CDR3 DNA: TGCAGTGCCATCAGCGGGGGGACCGCCGGGGGGCAGTTCTTC; CDR3 protein: CSAISGGTAGGQFF; J gene: TRBJ2-1; D gene: TRBD2; clone size: .; V gene: TRBV20-1
CDR3 DNA: TGTGCCAGCAGTTTAGGGGCCGGGCAGGGAGGGCAAGTAAGCAATCAGCCCCAGCATTTT; CDR3 protein: CASSLGAGQGGQVSNQPQHF; J gene: TRBJ1-5; D gene: .; clone size: many; V gene: TRBV12-3/TRBV12-4
CDR3 DNA: TGCAGTGCCTGGAGTGGGGGCGGGAACACTGAAGCTTTCTTT; CDR3 protein: CSAWSGGGNTEAFF; J gene: TRBJ1-1; D gene: .; clone size: .; V gene: TRBV20-1
CDR3 DNA: TGTGCCAGCTCACCTGGACTGGAAGAATCCACAGATACGCAGTATTTT; CDR3 protein: CASSPGLEESTDTQYF; J gene: TRBJ2-3; D gene: .; clone size: many; V gene: TRBV18
CDR3 DNA: TGTGCCAGCAGTTTATCCAGTAGCGGGAGTAGGTGCAATGAGCAGTTCTTC; CDR3 protein: CASSLSSSGSRCNEQFF; J gene: TRBJ2-1; D gene: TRBD2; clone size: few; V gene: TRBV28
CDR3 DNA: TGCAGTGCTTGGGGTGAGTGGGACGAGCAGTTCTTC; CDR3 protein: CSAWGEWDEQFF; J gene: TRBJ2-1; D gene: .; clone size: .; V gene: TRBV20-1
CDR3 DNA: TGTGCCAGCAGCGCAACAGGGGCCGACACCGGGGAGCTGTTTTTT; CDR3 protein: CASSATGADTGELFF; J gene: TRBJ2-2; D gene: TRBD1; clone size: many; V gene: TRBV2
CDR3 DNA: TGTGCCAGCTCACCACGTCGGGGTTTGAGCGCGAACACCGGGGAGCTGTTTTTT; CDR3 protein: CASSPRRGLSANTGELFF; J gene: TRBJ2-2; D gene: .; clone size: many; V gene: TRBV18
CDR3 DNA: TGCAGTGCAGTGGGCAGGGAACACGAGCAGTACTTC; CDR3 protein: CSAVGREHEQYF; J gene: TRBJ2-7; D gene: .; clone size: .; V gene: TRBV20-1
CDR3 DNA: TGTGCCAGCAGCCGACCAGGGGAATCTGGAAACACCATATATTTT; CDR3 protein: CASSRPGESGNTIYF; J gene: TRBJ1-3; D gene: .; clone size: .; V gene: TRBV3-1
CDR3 DNA: TGTGTCAGCAGCGGAGGAGGGGACAGCCTCATTCAGAACTATGGCTACACCTTC; CDR3 protein: CVSSGGGDSLIQNYGYTF; J gene: TRBJ1-2; D gene: TRBD1; clone size: .; V gene: TRBV2
CDR3 DNA: TGTGCCAGTAGTAGGACAGGGGTGGGCGAGCAGTACTTC; CDR3 protein: CASSRTGVGEQYF; J gene: TRBJ2-7; D gene: TRBD1; clone size: .; V gene: TRBV19
CDR3 DNA: TGTGCCAGCAGTGAAGGGCAGGGGGATTCACCCCTCCACTTT; CDR3 protein: CASSEGQGDSPLHF; J gene: TRBJ1-6; D gene: TRBD1; clone size: many; V gene: TRBV2
CDR3 DNA: TGCAGCGTTATTCGGGACAGCACTGATGGCTACACCTTC; CDR3 protein: CSVIRDSTDGYTF; J gene: TRBJ1-2; D gene: TRBD1; clone size: .; V gene: TRBV29-1
CDR3 DNA: TGCGCCAGCAGCCAATCAACAACAGGGCTCGACTATGGCTACACCTTC; CDR3 protein: CASSQSTTGLDYGYTF; J gene: TRBJ1-2; D gene: .; clone size: .; V gene: TRBV4-1
CDR3 DNA: TGTGCCAGCATCCAAAGGACCCCCTACGAGCAGTACTTC; CDR3 protein: CASIQRTPYEQYF; J gene: TRBJ2-7; D gene: .; clone size: few; V gene: TRBV6-1
CDR3 DNA: TGTGCCAGTAGTTCCCACGGACTAGCGGGCAATGAGCAGTTCTTC; CDR3 protein: CASSSHGLAGNEQFF; J gene: TRBJ2-1; D gene: TRBD2; clone size: .; V gene: TRBV6-1
CDR3 DNA: TGTGCCAGCAGTGGAACAGGGGGCTGGCAGCCCCAGCATTTT; CDR3 protein: CASSGTGGWQPQHF; J gene: TRBJ1-5; D gene: TRBD1; clone size: medium-sized; V gene: TRBV2
CDR3 DNA: TGTGCCAGTAGGCTGGGCGGGAGAGGGAACAACACCGGGGAGCTGTTTTTT; CDR3 protein: CASRLGGRGNNTGELFF; J gene: TRBJ2-2; D gene: TRBD2; clone size: medium-sized; V gene: TRBV19
CDR3 DNA: TGTGCCAGCAGCTTGTGGGGGGTAGGGATTGGTACTGAAGCTTTCTTT; CDR3 protein: CASSLWGVGIGTEAFF; J gene: TRBJ1-1; D gene: .; clone size: many; V gene: TRBV5-7
CDR3 DNA: TGCGCCAGCAGTGTCCTAGCGGGATCAAACATTCAGTACTTC; CDR3 protein: CASSVLAGSNIQYF; J gene: TRBJ2-4; D gene: TRBD2; clone size: many; V gene: TRBV10-1
CDR3 DNA: TGCGCCAGCAGCTCCGCCCAAGGTCCCGGGGGCAAAGAGACCCAGTACTTC; CDR3 protein: CASSSAQGPGGKETQYF; J gene: TRBJ2-5; D gene: .; clone size: many; V gene: TRBV5-1
CDR3 DNA: TGCAGTGCTAAGAGGGGACAGGCTCAAGACGAGCAGTACTTC; CDR3 protein: CSAKRGQAQDEQYF; J gene: TRBJ2-7; D gene: TRBD1; clone size: once; V gene: TRBV20-1
CDR3 DNA: TGTGCCAGCAGCACAGGTGTTGAGACCCAGTACTTC; CDR3 protein: CASSTGVETQYF; J gene: TRBJ2-5; D gene: .; clone size: .; V gene: TRBV7-8
CDR3 DNA: TGTGCCAGCAGGCGACTCGACACCGGGGAGCTGTTTTTT; CDR3 protein: CASRRLDTGELFF; J gene: TRBJ2-2; D gene: .; clone size: many; V gene: TRBV7-9
CDR3 DNA: TGTGCCTGGAACCAAGTGGGCCCGCGGGGGGCTTTCTTT; CDR3 protein: CAWNQVGPRGAFF; J gene: TRBJ1-1; D gene: .; clone size: few; V gene: TRBV30
CDR3 DNA: TGTGCCAGCAGTCCTCGGGCGCGGGAGCAGTACTTC; CDR3 protein: CASSPRAREQYF; J gene: TRBJ2-7; D gene: .; clone size: few; V gene: TRBV28
CDR3 DNA: TGTGCTAAGCACGCGGGGTCCTTGGAGCTGTTTTTT; CDR3 protein: CAKHAGSLELFF; J gene: TRBJ2-2; D gene: .; clone size: .; V gene: TRBV7-2
CDR3 DNA: TGTGCCAGCAGCTGGGCGGGGGCCAATGGCTACACCTTC; CDR3 protein: CASSWAGANGYTF; J gene: TRBJ1-2; D gene: .; clone size: .; V gene: TRBV11-2
CDR3 DNA: TGTGCCAGCAGTTTCCCAGGGGTTAATCAGCCCCAGCATTTT; CDR3 protein: CASSFPGVNQPQHF; J gene: TRBJ1-5; D gene: .; clone size: many; V gene: TRBV12-3/TRBV12-4
CDR3 DNA: TGTGCCAGCAGTCGGGGGGTTGCAACTAATGAAAAACTGTTTTTT; CDR3 protein: CASSRGVATNEKLFF; J gene: TRBJ1-4; D gene: .; clone size: many; V gene: TRBV6-1
CDR3 DNA: TGTGCCAGCAGCTTGTTGAACAATAATTCACCCCTCCACTTT; CDR3 protein: CASSLLNNNSPLHF; J gene: TRBJ1-6; D gene: .; clone size: many; V gene: TRBV5-6
CDR3 DNA: TGTGCCAGCAGTCACTCCGGGACTAGCGAGTATGGCACCGGGGAGCTGTTTTTT; CDR3 protein: CASSHSGTSEYGTGELFF; J gene: TRBJ2-2; D gene: TRBD2; clone size: .; V gene: TRBV27
CDR3 DNA: TGCGCCAGCAGCCAAGTAATTGGTCTAGCGGGAGGGGATGAGCAGTTCTTC; CDR3 protein: CASSQVIGLAGGDEQFF; J gene: TRBJ2-1; D gene: TRBD2; clone size: many; V gene: TRBV4-1
CDR3 DNA: TGTGCCAGTAGTATAGAACCAGGGGATGATCAGCCCCAGCATTTT; CDR3 protein: CASSIEPGDDQPQHF; J gene: TRBJ1-5; D gene: .; clone size: medium-sized; V gene: TRBV19
CDR3 DNA: TGTGCCAGCAGCCGCCCCCCAGGGACAGCCCTATTCTTT; CDR3 protein: CASSRPPGTALFF; J gene: TRBJ1-1; D gene: TRBD1; clone size: many; V gene: TRBV5-6
CDR3 DNA: TGTGCCAGCACCTGGGCGCTACTAGCGGGAGGGCGGTTCGGTGAGCAGTACTTC; CDR3 protein: CASTWALLAGGRFGEQYF; J gene: TRBJ2-7; D gene: TRBD2; clone size: .; V gene: TRBV6-2/TRBV6-3
CDR3 DNA: TGTGCCAGCAGTTACCCGACGGGGGGGAACTATGGCTACACCTTC; CDR3 protein: CASSYPTGGNYGYTF; J gene: TRBJ1-2; D gene: .; clone size: medium-sized; V gene: TRBV6-5
CDR3 DNA: TGTGCCAGCAGCCTAATGGGGACAGGGGGGTCGAGCACCGTGGAGCTGTTTTTT; CDR3 protein: CASSLMGTGGSSTVELFF; J gene: TRBJ2-2; D gene: TRBD1; clone size: .; V gene: TRBV7-6